The 14 T cell receptor beta chains in this list originate from one sample, sequenced in a study of T cell responses to AZD1222 COVID-19 vaccine. TCRdb's table, derived via immunoSEQ multiplex PCR, lists solely in-frame clones and lacks some. The table shows roughly 200,000 clones, with approximately 91% occurring only once. Material: peripheral blood, obtained 28 days after the second AZD1222 dose. All receptors come from an adult who received the AZD1222 COVID-19 vaccine.

The rearrangement links TRBV6-5 to TRBJ2-4; the match to TRBD1 covers 7 bases. Per germline, CDR1 MNHEY and CDR2 SVGAGI. With V trimmed by 3 bases and J by 4 bases, 3 bases remained unmatched. CDR3 length: 14 residues. Here the CDR3 reads CASSYDRAKNIQYF. For the CDR3, the DNA is TGTGCCAGCAGTTATGACAGGGCTAAAAACATTCAGTACTTC.

This clone was observed once. This chain joins TRBV28 and TRBJ1-5; 7 bases fit TRBD1. The junction had 4 bases not matched to a gene; V was cut back by 3 bases and J by 5 bases. CDR1 is MDHEN and CDR2 is SYDVKM in the germline V gene. CDR3 size: 14 residues. CDR3 region: CASSFPQGYQPQHF. CDR3 DNA sequence: TGTGCCAGCAGTTTCCCACAGGGGTATCAGCCCCAGCATTTT. Together with reference TRBV28 and TRBJ1-5, the CDR3 gives the full variable domain: DVKVTQSSRYLVKRTGEKVFLECVQDMDHENMFWYRQDPGLGLRLIYFSYDVKMKEKGDIPEGYSVSREKKERFSLILESASTNQTSMYLCASSFPQGYQPQHFGDGTRLSIL.

The rearrangement uses TRBV12-3 or TRBV12-4 and TRBJ1-1, with D perhaps TRBD1 (5 bases). V was clipped by 4 bases and J by 1 base, with 7 bases between them. The CDR3 is made up of 13 amino acids. The CDR3 reads CASSSDKNTEAFF. CDR3 sequence (DNA): TGTGCCAGCAGTTCGGACAAGAACACTGAAGCTTTCTTT.

In this sample, this clone turned up once. The chain links TRBV6-2 or TRBV6-3 to TRBJ2-6, with no clear D. The V and J ends lost 3 bases and 0 bases respectively, with 12 bases between them. Germline V CDR1 and CDR2: MNHEY, SVGEGT. This CDR3 contains 17 residues. The CDR3: CASSYPLYLSGANVLTF. The CDR3 DNA reads TGTGCCAGCAGTTATCCCCTTTATCTCTCTGGGGCCAACGTCCTGACTTTC.

This chain joins TRBV3-1 (or the pseudogene TRBV3-2) and TRBJ2-1, with a tentative D call TRBD1 (6 bases). This CDR3 has 19 amino acids. The germline V gene encodes CDR1 LGHDT and CDR2 YNNKEL (reference sequence). The V end was cut by 3 bases, the J end by 0 bases, with 21 bases between. The CDR3 DNA reads as TGTGCCAGCAGCCACAAAAGAGGGGCCGGGACACCCTCCTACAATGAGCAGTTCTTC. Protein product: CASSHKRGAGTPSYNEQFF.

The chain has TRBV6-5 and TRBJ2-3, with D perhaps matching TRBD2 (5 bases). Trimming took off 5 bases at V and 6 bases at J, with 18 bases between the two ends. CDR1 is MNHEY and CDR2 is SVGAGI in the germline V gene. The CDR3 contains 15 residues. The CDR3 region is CASSPQTLRGDTQYF. DNA of the CDR3: TGTGCCAGCAGTCCTCAGACTCTCCGAGGGGATACGCAGTATTTT.

This chain joins TRBV19 and TRBJ2-1; D might be TRBD2 (6 bases). Between the trimmed V and J ends, which lost 6 bases and 4 bases, there was a span of 13 bases. Germline V CDR1 and CDR2: LNHDA, SQIVND (reference sequence). The CDR3 runs 14 residues. CDR3 amino acids: CASSEGSGYNEQFF. The CDR3 bases are TGTGCCAGTAGCGAGGGGAGCGGGTACAATGAGCAGTTCTTC.

This chain joins TRBV7-6 and TRBJ1-1; TRBD1 is a possible D gene (6 bases). V lost 1 base and J lost 5, with 11 bases in between. This CDR3 comprises 14 residues. Germline CDR1 reads SGHVS; CDR2 reads FNYEAQ. CDR3 sequence (DNA): TGTGCCAGCAGCTTAGACTCTACAGGGACTGAAGCTTTCTTT. As protein: CASSLDSTGTEAFF.

The genes are TRBV27 and TRBJ1-1; D is unclear. Germline CDR1 MNHEY, CDR2 SMNVEV (reference sequence). The CDR3 runs to 14 residues. V gave up 4 bases and J gave up 4 bases, with 13 bases separating them. The CDR3 bases are TGTGCCAGCAGTTCTGGGGAGTTAGGCACTGAAGCTTTCTTT. This encodes CASSSGELGTEAFF.

This clone was recorded once. The V and J genes are TRBV7-2 and TRBJ2-7; D might be TRBD1 (7 bases). Germline CDR1 and CDR2: SGHTA and FQGNSA. The CDR3 is 14 amino acids. The V and J ends lost 5 bases and 7 bases respectively, with 18 bases between them. Here the CDR3 reads CASSPEGATREQYF. CDR3 in DNA: TGTGCCAGCAGCCCGGAGGGGGCTACACGGGAGCAGTACTTC.

This clone has only one observation. Mismatch with germline at one junction end may stem from a read error. The V gene is TRBV7-7, the J gene TRBJ1-3, with TRBD1 as a possible D gene (6 bases). This CDR3 region has 14 residues. Looked up from germline, CDR1 is SSHAT and CDR2 is FNYEAQ (reference sequence). Here the CDR3 DNA reads TGTGCTAGCAGTCCCACAGGGACTGGAAACACCATATATTTT. The encoded protein is CASSPTGTGNTIYF.

The chain uses TRBV7-2 and TRBJ2-3, with a weak D call TRBD2 (5 bases). CDR1 and CDR2 (germline): SGHTA, FQGNSA. Deletions cut 1 base from V and 0 bases from J, with 8 bases between. CDR3 size: 15 residues. The CDR3 nucleotides are TGTGCCAGCAGCTTAGGGACTCCTAGCACAGATACGCAGTATTTT. This sequence encodes CASSLGTPSTDTQYF. Based on the CDR3 plus reference TRBV7-2 and TRBJ2-3, the full variable domain is GAGVSQSPSNKVTEKGKDVELRCDPISGHTALYWYRQSLGQGLEFLIYFQGNSAPDKSGLPSDRFSAERTGGSVSTLTIQRTQQEDSAVYLCASSLGTPSTDTQYFGPGTRLTVL.

V gene TRBV12-3 or TRBV12-4 combines with J gene TRBJ2-7, with D possibly matching TRBD1 (5 bases). Trimming cost V 1 base and J 6 bases, with 10 bases left between them. This CDR3 has 13 amino acids. The DNA of the CDR3 is TGTGCCAGCAGTTTAGTCAGGGTGGGCGAGCAGTACTTC. It specifies CASSLVRVGEQYF.

The chain is built from TRBV6-6 and TRBJ2-5, with 12 bases fitting TRBD2. The ends lost 0 bases at V and 5 bases at J; junction bases unmatched: 4. CDR1 and CDR2 from the germline V gene are MNHNY and SVGAGI (reference sequence). The CDR3 has 16 residues. The CDR3 protein is CASSYSLAGGPETQYF. CDR3 sequence (DNA): TGTGCCAGCAGTTACTCGCTAGCGGGAGGGCCGGAGACCCAGTACTTC.